The T cell receptor (beta chain) under discussion was sequenced for a study of blood T cells in healthy people across ages. Findings and caveats of the study: There was a strong correlation between TCR beta diversity and naive T cell percentage.

This clonotype showed up just a few times. What it binds is unknown. Per the germline V gene, CDR1 is DFQATT and CDR2 is SNEGSKA (reference sequence). This CDR3 is 13 amino acids long. Trimming took 2 bases from V and 2 from J, leaving 8 bases between them. A J-beta primer mix and a sample-barcoded 5' primer were used in a second PCR of about 7 to 12 cycles. TCRdb used MiXCR to reprocess the 5' RACE reads, holding one entry per CDR3 protein. The data contain 1.2 million to 1.5 million distinct CDR3 sequences, approximately 40% of them singletons. The sequencing input was blood. The chain is built from TRBV20-1 and TRBJ2-3; D may correspond to TRBD1 or TRBD2 (5 bases each). The origin of this receptor is a woman aged 18-30 years in good health. CDR3 nucleotides: TGCAGTGCTAGAAAAGGGACCACAGATACGCAGTATTTT. Protein sequence: CSARKGTTDTQYF.